These 16 T cell receptor beta chains came from one sample sequenced in a study of early T cells in non-severe SARS-CoV-2 infection. TCRdb redid the calling of the 5' RACE reads with MiXCR, one entry per CDR3 protein. This table has 85,000 to 100,000 distinct CDR3 sequences, approximately 10% appearing once. The sequenced material came from whole blood. The receptors here all came from an adult who was a healthcare worker with PCR-confirmed SARS-CoV-2 infection or an uninfected control (not recorded which).

Many counts were recorded for this clonotype. The J gene is TRBJ1-4, the V gene TRBV7-9; D uncertain. The CDR3 runs to 15 residues. V was clipped by 5 bases and J by 8 bases, with 18 bases between them. CDR1 is SEHNR, CDR2 FQNEAQ, per germline (reference sequence). This chain's CDR3 is CASSTRLGQKEKLFF. The CDR3, as DNA: TGTGCCAGCAGCACTAGACTAGGGCAGAAGGAAAAACTGTTTTTT.

In its sample, this clonotype was seen many times. The rearrangement joins TRBV6-4 to TRBJ1-1; 7 bases line up with TRBD1. CDR3 length: 15 amino acids. With V trimmed by 2 bases and J by 0 bases, 3 bases remained unmatched. Germline CDR1 MRHNA, CDR2 SNTAGT. The CDR3 DNA follows: TGTGCCAGCAGTGACAGGAGGGGGCTGAACACTGAAGCTTTCTTT. Amino acid sequence: CASSDRRGLNTEAFF.

This clonotype was detected ten times or more. The chain recombines TRBV7-7 with TRBJ2-2; D gene uncertain. V was trimmed by 2 bases and J by 6 bases, leaving 10 bases between them. CDR1 and CDR2 (germline): SSHAT, FNYEAQ (reference sequence). The CDR3 spans 14 residues. The CDR3 nucleotides read TGTGCCAGCAGCTTAAGGGATCCCCCCGGGGAGCTGTTTTTT. Protein product: CASSLRDPPGELFF. Supplemented by reference TRBV7-7 and TRBJ2-2, the full variable domain reads GAGVSQSPRYKVTKRGQDVTLRCDPISSHATLYWYQQALGQGPEFLTYFNYEAQPDKSGLPSDRFSAERPEGSISTLTIQRTEQRDSAMYRCASSLRDPPGELFFGEGSRLTVL.

This clonotype was seen a few times. V usage is TRBV13 and J usage is TRBJ1-4, with TRBD1 identical over 9 bases. Germline CDR1 PRHDT, CDR2 FYEKMQ (reference sequence). The V segment lost 2 bases and the J segment 5 bases; nucleotides outside the gene matches: 3. The CDR3 covers 15 residues. The CDR3: CASSLPGTGNEKLFF. As DNA, the CDR3 is TGTGCCAGCAGCTTACCCGGGACAGGGAATGAAAAACTGTTTTTT.

The chain uses TRBV18 and TRBJ1-5, with a tentative D call TRBD1 (6 bases). This CDR3 has 15 amino acids. V was cut by 2 bases and J by 2 bases, with 10 bases left in between. Per the germline V gene, CDR1 is KGHSH and CDR2 is LQKENI. The CDR3: CASSPGTQRNQPQHF. Written as DNA, the CDR3 is TGTGCCAGCTCACCAGGGACACAACGCAATCAGCCCCAGCATTTT.

This clonotype was recorded a few times. The J gene is TRBJ1-5, the V gene TRBV27, with 12 bases that match TRBD1. The germline CDR1 and CDR2 sequences are MNHEY and SMNVEV (reference sequence). Germline trimming cut 3 bases from V and 5 bases from J; bases unmatched to any gene: 2. The CDR3 is made up of 15 amino acids. CDR3 in amino acids: CASSLGQGAYQPQHF. CDR3 nucleotides: TGTGCCAGCAGTTTGGGACAGGGGGCTTATCAGCCCCAGCATTTT.

In this sample, this clonotype turned up many times. The rearrangement joins TRBV7-9 to TRBJ2-7; D possibly matches TRBD1 or TRBD2 (5 bases each). Germline-derived CDR1 and CDR2 are SEHNR and FQNEAQ (reference sequence). Trimming took off 0 bases at V and 3 bases at J, with 12 bases between the two ends. This CDR3 is 15 amino acids long. In DNA, the CDR3 is TGTGCCAGCAGCTTAGCGTCCGGGGCTGGCTACGAGCAGTACTTC. Translation: CASSLASGAGYEQYF.

The V and J genes are TRBV6-6 and TRBJ2-2, with unresolved D. Germline V gene lookup returns CDR1 MNHNY and CDR2 SVGAGI (reference sequence). The CDR3 runs to 14 residues. Trimming took 2 bases from V and 1 from J, leaving 5 bases between them. In DNA, the CDR3 is TGTGCCAGCAGTTACAACATGAACACCGGGGAGCTGTTTTTT. It codes for CASSYNMNTGELFF.

The sample holds many counts of this clonotype. The chain carries TRBV29-1 and TRBJ2-1; 7 bases agree with TRBD1. Unmatched junction bases numbered 3, after V lost 7 bases and J lost 0 bases. CDR1 is SQVTM and CDR2 is ANQGSEA in the germline V gene. The CDR3 is 13 residues long. CDR3 sequence: CSGRDSSYNEQFF. The CDR3, as DNA: TGCAGCGGCCGGGACAGCTCCTACAATGAGCAGTTCTTC.

This clonotype was observed many times. The rearrangement links TRBV27 to TRBJ1-2, with 9 bases that match TRBD1. The germline V gene encodes CDR1 MNHEY and CDR2 SMNVEV (reference sequence). The junction had 14 bases not matched to a gene; V was cut back by 6 bases and J by 3 bases. The CDR3 loop spans 17 amino acids. The CDR3 reads CASSRRTGGPRDYGYTF. In DNA, the CDR3 is TGTGCCAGCAGCCGCCGAACAGGGGGCCCTAGGGACTATGGCTACACCTTC.

This clonotype was seen repeatedly, ten times or more. The V gene is TRBV28, the J gene TRBJ1-1; the D is unclear. The CDR3 runs 12 residues. V dropped 5 bases and J dropped 6 bases, with 10 bases sitting between them. Germline assignment: CDR1 MDHEN and CDR2 SYDVKM. DNA for the CDR3: TGTGCCAGCAGTAGCCGGACGGCTGAAGCTTTCTTT. This sequence encodes CASSSRTAEAFF.

This clonotype was observed a handful of times. This chain links TRBV7-6 with TRBJ1-6; possible D gene TRBD1, 6 bases. Germline V gene data show CDR1 as SGHVS and CDR2 as FNYEAQ. Trimming removed 5 bases at V and 7 bases at J, with 15 bases between. This CDR3 spans 15 amino acids. CDR3 protein: CASSRLTGRNSPLHF. The CDR3, as DNA: TGTGCCAGCAGCCGACTGACAGGAAGGAATTCACCCCTCCACTTT. Filled out from reference TRBV7-6 and TRBJ1-6, the complete variable domain reads GAGVSQSPRYKVTKRGQDVALRCDPISGHVSLYWYRQALGQGPEFLTYFNYEAQQDKSGLPNDRFSAERPEGSISTLTIQRTEQRDSAMYRCASSRLTGRNSPLHFGNGTRLTVT.

This clonotype showed up many times. CDR3 sequence reads: CAWSLGENTEAFF. CDR3 in DNA: TGTGCCTGGAGTTTAGGGGAAAACACTGAAGCTTTCTTT. The chain combines TRBV30 with TRBJ1-1; D is possibly TRBD1 (5 bases). The germline V gene encodes CDR1 GTSNPN and CDR2 SVGIG (reference sequence). This CDR3 region has 13 residues. V was cut by 2 bases and J by 2 bases, with 9 bases left in between. The variable domain in full, with the rest retrieved from reference TRBV30 and TRBJ1-1, is SQTIHQWPATLVQPVGSPLSLECTVEGTSNPNLYWYRQAAGRGLQLLFYSVGIGQISSEVPQNLSASRPQDRQFILSSKKLLLSDSGFYLCAWSLGENTEAFFGQGTRLTVV.

This clonotype was recorded a few times. This chain connects TRBV29-1 to TRBJ2-1; 7 positions match TRBD1. Germline loops: CDR1 SQVTM, CDR2 ANQGSEA. This CDR3 has 14 amino acids. V lost 6 bases, J lost 6 bases, and 11 bases stayed unmatched. CDR3 sequence: CSVERTGGGNEQFF. As DNA, the CDR3 is TGCAGCGTGGAGCGGACAGGAGGTGGCAATGAGCAGTTCTTC.

Concerning this clonotype: This may be a read error: a much more frequent sequence differs by one nucleotide. The V and J genes are TRBV6-6 and TRBJ2-5, with D perhaps TRBD1 (6 bases). The CDR3 spans 13 residues. From germline, CDR1 is MNHNY and CDR2 SVGAGI (reference sequence). Here the CDR3 reads CASSQDSQETQNF. CDR3 DNA sequence: TGTGCCAGCAGTCAGGACAGCCAAGAGACCCAGAACTTC.

The chain combines TRBV3-2 with TRBJ2-7. TRBV3-2 corresponds to a pseudogene. This CDR3 comprises 15 residues. The CDR3 region is CASSQGAVRYYEQYF. The CDR3 DNA follows: TGTGCCAGCAGCCAAGGCGCGGTTAGGTACTACGAGCAGTACTTC.